Shown below are 22 T cell receptor beta chains from a single sample sequenced in a study of human T cells and chemical hapten exposure. Via MiXCR, TCRdb re-called the RACE reads, giving one row per CDR3 protein. Of around 300,000 distinct CDR3 sequences listed, about 5% are singletons. Indicated time point: pre-sensitization, week 0. The sample's treatment: therapeutic diphenylcyclopropenone sensitization with weekly scalp DPC. Sequencing used whole blood, obtained in connection with sensitization to the hapten diphenylcyclopropenone (DPC). The receptors were sampled from a woman aged 18-29 years with alopecia areata. Some clones in this sample may be carry-over from other donors' samples.

This clonotype was seen ten or more times. This chain joins TRBV2 and TRBJ2-3, with D tentatively TRBD2 (5 bases). With 7 bases removed from V and 1 base from J, the gap between germline ends came to 15 bases. The CDR3 extends over 15 amino acids. Looked up from germline, CDR1 is SNHLY and CDR2 is FYNNEI. This CDR3 is CASTVREWGTDTQYF. The CDR3 DNA reads TGTGCCAGCACGGTGAGGGAGTGGGGCACAGATACGCAGTATTTT.

This clonotype was seen a few times. The chain uses TRBV6-2 or TRBV6-3 and TRBJ1-1; 7 bases are a match to TRBD1. Germline trimming cut 2 bases from V and 10 bases from J; bases unmatched to any gene: 7. The CDR3 extends over 13 amino acids. The germline gives CDR1 MNHEY, CDR2 SVGEGT. The CDR3 coding sequence is TGTGCCAGCAGTTACAGAGGGGGCGTATCAGCTTTCTTT. It encodes CASSYRGGVSAFF.

There are many counts of this clonotype. This sequence joins TRBV3-1 and TRBJ2-7; no firm D call. The V end was cut by 4 bases, the J end by 2 bases, with 18 bases between. This CDR3 has 16 residues. Germline assignment: CDR1 LGHDT and CDR2 YNNKEL (reference sequence). The CDR3 nucleotides read TGTGCCAGCAGCCCCTTGGCGCGGCCCCTTCCCTACGAGCAGTACTTC. The encoded protein is CASSPLARPLPYEQYF.

This chain connects TRBV4-1 to TRBJ2-7; the match to TRBD2 covers 11 bases. Trimming removed 1 base from V and 4 bases from J; junction bases left unmatched: 3. Germline V gives CDR1 MGHRA, CDR2 YSYEKL. CDR3 size: 15 residues. In DNA form, the CDR3 reads TGCGCCAGCAGCCAAGTTACTAGCGGGGGTTACGAGCAGTACTTC. This gives the protein CASSQVTSGGYEQYF.

This clonotype came up many times. V usage is TRBV27 and J usage is TRBJ1-5, with a possible D match to TRBD1 (5 bases). Trimming left V 5 bases short and J 6 bases short, with 11 bases between. This CDR3 is 13 amino acids long. Germline loops: CDR1 MNHEY, CDR2 SMNVEV (reference sequence). CDR3 in amino acids: CASSVGVSQPQHF. CDR3 in DNA: TGTGCCAGCAGTGTAGGGGTTAGTCAGCCCCAGCATTTT.

The genes are TRBV5-1 and TRBJ2-5; 7 nucleotides match TRBD1. The germline gives CDR1 SGHRS, CDR2 YFSETQ. J gave up 1 base and V 0 bases, and 3 bases lay outside the gene matches. The CDR3 covers 15 residues. The CDR3, as DNA: TGCGCCAGCAGCTTGGAGGGGGCAGGCCAAGAGACCCAGTACTTC. Protein product: CASSLEGAGQETQYF. Complete variable domain (other parts from reference TRBV5-1 and TRBJ2-5): KAGVTQTPRYLIKTRGQQVTLSCSPISGHRSVSWYQQTPGQGLQFLFEYFSETQRNKGNFPGRFSGRQFSNSRSEMNVSTLELGDSALYLCASSLEGAGQETQYFGPGTRLLVL.

This clonotype was found many times. This chain connects TRBV12-3 or TRBV12-4 to TRBJ1-3; D is ambiguous. The CDR3 is 13 residues long. V gave up 3 bases and J gave up 4 bases, with 7 bases separating them. CDR3 sequence: CASSFMEGNTIYF. Here the CDR3 DNA reads TGTGCCAGCAGTTTTATGGAAGGAAACACCATATATTTT.

This clonotype occurred many times. The chain carries TRBV29-1 and TRBJ1-1; the match to TRBD1 covers 9 bases. The germline V gene encodes CDR1 SQVTM and CDR2 ANQGSEA. The length of the CDR3 is 14 residues. Trimming cost V 3 bases and J 4 bases; bases outside gene matches: 6. CDR3 loop: CSVETGGAATEAFF. The CDR3 DNA reads as TGCAGCGTTGAGACAGGGGGAGCGGCCACTGAAGCTTTCTTT.

This clonotype turned up a few times. DNA of the CDR3: TGTGCCAGCAGCTTAGTAGCGGGGGGGCACAATGAGCAGTTCTTC. Translation: CASSLVAGGHNEQFF. The rearrangement uses TRBV11-2 and TRBJ2-1; 11 bases agree with TRBD2. Germline V gene lookup returns CDR1 SGHAT and CDR2 FQNNGV. The CDR3 is 15 residues long. Trimming removed 1 base from V and 5 bases from J; junction bases left unmatched: 1.

The V gene is TRBV20-1, the J gene TRBJ2-2; D gene ambiguous. V lost 3 bases and J lost 0, with 14 bases in between. Germline CDR1 and CDR2: DFQATT and SNEGSKA (reference sequence). This CDR3 is 16 amino acids long. In DNA, the CDR3 is TGCAGTGCTAGTGAGGATAGATTGTCGAACACCGGGGAGCTGTTTTTT. The encoded protein is CSASEDRLSNTGELFF.

This clonotype was counted at least ten times. This chain joins TRBV7-2 and TRBJ2-5; 10 bases align to TRBD2. Germline CDR1 reads SGHTA; CDR2 reads FQGNSA. V lost 4 bases to trimming and J lost 4 bases; unmatched junction nucleotides: 3. This CDR3 spans 14 amino acids. The CDR3 nucleotides are TGTGCCAGCAGCTCCGGGACTAGCGTAGAGACCCAGTACTTC. The encoded protein is CASSSGTSVETQYF.

This clonotype was detected only a few times. The chain employs TRBV5-5 and TRBJ1-2, with D maybe TRBD1 (5 bases). Germline loops: CDR1 SGHKS, CDR2 YYEKEE (reference sequence). The CDR3 has 14 amino acids. Trimming shortened V by 2 bases and J by 10 bases, and 18 bases separated the two germline ends. In DNA, the CDR3 is TGTGCCAGCAGCTTATTGGGGCCAGGGTTCCCCTACACCTTC. It is translated as CASSLLGPGFPYTF.

This clonotype appeared a few times. The CDR3 sequence: CASSPGQVNYGYTF. The CDR3 DNA reads as TGCGCCAGCAGTCCGGGACAAGTGAACTATGGCTACACCTTC. V and J are TRBV5-1 and TRBJ1-2; D perhaps matches TRBD1 (6 bases). Germline-derived CDR1 and CDR2 are SGHRS and YFSETQ. Trimming cost V 5 bases and J 2 bases, with 13 bases left between them. The CDR3 totals 14 residues.

The chain joins TRBV11-2 to TRBJ2-3; 11 nucleotides line up with TRBD2. Unmatched junction bases numbered 6, after V lost 2 bases and J lost 2 bases. CDR1 and CDR2 (germline): SGHAT, FQNNGV. The CDR3 length is 17 residues. This CDR3 is CASSLRASGGPTDTQYF. The CDR3 bases are TGTGCCAGCAGCTTAAGGGCTAGCGGGGGGCCCACAGATACGCAGTATTTT.

In its sample, this clonotype was seen a few times. The chain has TRBV6-1 and TRBJ1-5, with no clear D. The V end was cut by 0 bases, the J end by 1 base, with 13 bases between. This CDR3 spans 17 amino acids. The germline V gene has CDR1 MNHNS and CDR2 SASEGT. The CDR3: CASSEALNRGSNQPQHF. The CDR3, as DNA: TGTGCCAGCAGTGAAGCGTTGAACCGCGGGAGCAATCAGCCCCAGCATTTT.

CDR3 in DNA: TGTGCCAGCAGCGTAGGACTGGGACAAGAGACCCAGTACTTC. The encoded protein is CASSVGLGQETQYF. The chain carries TRBV9 and TRBJ2-5; D call uncertain. The CDR3 loop spans 14 amino acids. Per germline, CDR1 SGDLS and CDR2 YYNGEE. Trimming removed 0 bases from V and 2 bases from J, with 8 bases in between.

This clonotype appeared many times. This chain links TRBV20-1 with TRBJ1-4; TRBD1 is a possible D gene (5 bases). Germline V gene sequence: CDR1 DFQATT, CDR2 SNEGSKA (reference sequence). Trimming cost V 2 bases and J 4 bases, with 14 bases left between them. The CDR3 loop spans 15 amino acids. Here the CDR3 DNA reads TGCAGTGCTAGATCCGAGACAGAAAATAATGAAAAACTGTTTTTT. It encodes CSARSETENNEKLFF.

There are a few counts of this clonotype. The chain combines TRBV6-2 or TRBV6-3 with TRBJ2-1; TRBD1 is a possible D gene (5 bases). CDR3 size: 16 residues. V was cut by 4 bases and J by 0 bases, with 13 bases left in between. Germline V lookup: CDR1 MNHEY, CDR2 SVGEGT. Here the CDR3 DNA reads TGTGCCAGCAGTTCCCCGGACATGAGCTCCTACAATGAGCAGTTCTTC. It specifies CASSSPDMSSYNEQFF.

The sample holds many counts of this clonotype. This chain joins TRBV5-1 and TRBJ1-5; 7 bases are shared with TRBD1. The CDR3 loop spans 15 amino acids. The V gene's germline CDR1 is SGHRS and CDR2 YFSETQ. V was pared by 4 bases and J by 4 bases, with 8 bases of the junction left unmatched. The CDR3 nucleotides are TGCGCCAGCAGCGCCGGGGACAGCGGTAATCAGCCCCAGCATTTT. Translated: CASSAGDSGNQPQHF.

This clonotype came up a few times. The chain uses TRBV6-5 and TRBJ1-1, with D possibly being TRBD1 (5 bases). Trimming took off 2 bases at V and 4 bases at J, with 14 bases between the two ends. This CDR3 spans 15 amino acids. CDR1 is MNHEY, CDR2 SVGAGI, per germline. CDR3 nucleotide sequence: TGTGCCAGCAGTTACCTGAGTACCACAGGCACTGAAGCTTTCTTT. This translates into CASSYLSTTGTEAFF.

The CDR3 DNA is TGTGCCAGCAGCCTCCGAAAAGACGGACTGGGAATCACAGATACGCAGTATTTT. This translates into CASSLRKDGLGITDTQYF. V usage is TRBV4-2 and J usage is TRBJ2-3; maybe TRBD2 (5 bases). This CDR3 spans 18 amino acids. In germline, CDR1 is LGHNA, CDR2 YNFKEQ. Trimming took off 4 bases at V and 2 bases at J, with 22 bases between the two ends.

This clonotype came up a few times. This rearrangement joins TRBV7-2 to TRBJ2-1, with D unclear. CDR1 is SGHTA, CDR2 FQGNSA, per germline. The V gene lost 5 bases and the J gene lost 4 bases, with 12 bases spanning the gap. The CDR3 length is 14 residues. CDR3 residues: CASSPRESYNEQFF. The CDR3 DNA sequence: TGTGCCAGCAGCCCCCGTGAGAGTTACAATGAGCAGTTCTTC.